Below, 26 T cell receptor beta chains from the same sample are listed, as sequenced in a study of early stage breast cancer tumors. Clones were read by immunoSEQ multiplex PCR, and TCRdb kept only the in-frame ones, dropping some. Of 28,000 or so clones in the sample, 74% are singletons; the top ten hold 4.7%. Sequencing was carried out using blood. The source is a person in their 40s with breast cancer.

The V and J genes are TRBV19 and TRBJ2-3, with D maybe TRBD2 (7 bases). Germline values: CDR1 LNHDA, CDR2 SQIVND (reference sequence). Trimming left V 4 bases short and J 2 bases short, with 16 bases between. The CDR3 covers 16 residues. CDR3 in amino acids: CASSTIWGGATDTQYF. CDR3 sequence (DNA): TGTGCCAGTAGTACAATCTGGGGGGGGGCCACAGATACGCAGTATTTT.

The V call is TRBV4-1, the J call TRBJ2-1; a possible D gene is TRBD2 (5 bases). Per germline, CDR1 MGHRA and CDR2 YSYEKL. This CDR3 is 11 amino acids long. Trimming stripped 6 bases from V and 9 bases from J, with 9 bases between. The CDR3 bases are TGCGCCAGCAGTTCCCGGGGTGAGCAGTTCTTC. As protein: CASSSRGEQFF.

The V call is TRBV2, the J call TRBJ2-7, with 7 bases fitting TRBD2. Germline loops: CDR1 SNHLY, CDR2 FYNNEI. J was trimmed by 7 bases and V by 2 bases; bases with no gene match: 11. This CDR3 is built from 15 residues. The CDR3 DNA follows: TGTGCCAGCAGTGAATTGGGCTTAAAGGGAGGGGAGCAGTACTTC. Translation gives CASSELGLKGGEQYF.

The V gene is TRBV27, the J gene TRBJ2-6; possibly TRBD1 or TRBD2 for D (5 bases each). The CDR3 is 19 residues long. Germline loops: CDR1 MNHEY, CDR2 SMNVEV (reference sequence). The V end lost 2 bases, the J end lost 0 bases, and 17 bases lay between the germline ends. CDR3 amino acids: CASSLPTGDGFSGANVLTF. In DNA, the CDR3 is TGTGCCAGCAGTTTACCGACCGGGGACGGATTCTCTGGGGCCAACGTCCTGACTTTC.

J is TRBJ2-5 and V is TRBV29-1, with 7 positions matching TRBD2. The germline V gene has CDR1 SQVTM and CDR2 ANQGSEA. Losses at the gene ends were 1 base for V and 6 bases for J; bases not matched to a gene: 8. There are 14 residues in the CDR3. Written as DNA, the CDR3 is TGCAGCGTTGAAGCGTTGATAGCGGGCCAGACCCAGTACTTC. It yields the protein CSVEALIAGQTQYF.

The chain couples TRBV11-3 to TRBJ1-3; TRBD1 matches 10 bases. The CDR3 has 16 residues. Trimming removed 7 bases from V and 1 base from J; junction bases left unmatched: 7. Germline V gene data show CDR1 as SGHNT and CDR2 as YENEEA. CDR3 loop: CASNRQGASSGNTIYF. CDR3 bases: TGTGCCAGCAATAGACAGGGGGCCTCATCTGGAAACACCATATATTTT.

The V call is TRBV4-2, the J call TRBJ2-7; D is perhaps TRBD1 (6 bases). Looked up from germline, CDR1 is LGHNA and CDR2 is YNFKEQ. CDR3 length: 14 amino acids. V was clipped by 1 base and J by 1 base, with 8 bases between them. The CDR3 nucleotides read TGTGCCAGCAGCCAAGGGGGACAATCCTACGAGCAGTACTTC. This translates into CASSQGGQSYEQYF.

This rearrangement joins TRBV5-5 to TRBJ2-2, with 7 bases lining up with TRBD1. With V trimmed by 3 bases and J by 8 bases, 10 bases remained unmatched. Looked up from germline, CDR1 is SGHKS and CDR2 is YYEKEE (reference sequence). This CDR3 is 15 amino acids long. The CDR3 DNA reads TGTGCCAGCAGCTCGTACACCGACAGGGAGGGGGAGCTGTTTTTT. Translation: CASSSYTDREGELFF.

In its sample, this clone was seen a few times. The J gene is TRBJ2-7, the V gene TRBV7-3, with TRBD2 matching 10 bases. The germline CDR1 and CDR2 sequences are SGHTA and FQGTGA. Unmatched junction bases numbered 6, after V lost 2 bases and J lost 5 bases. The CDR3 extends over 15 amino acids. CDR3 sequence (DNA): TGTGCCAGCAGCTTAGGCCTAGCGGGAGTCGACGAGCAGTACTTC. Its translation is CASSLGLAGVDEQYF. Full variable domain (missing parts from reference TRBV7-3 and TRBJ2-7): GAGVSQTPSNKVTEKGKYVELRCDPISGHTALYWYRQSLGQGPEFLIYFQGTGAADDSGLPNDRFFAVRPEGSVSTLKIQRTERGDSAVYLCASSLGLAGVDEQYFGPGTRLTVT.

V gene TRBV12-5 combines with J gene TRBJ2-7; 14 bases line up with TRBD2. Germline loops: CDR1 LGHNT, CDR2 FRNRAP. Trimming removed 1 base from V and 3 bases from J; junction bases left unmatched: 2. This CDR3 has 16 residues. This chain's CDR3 is CASGLGLAGGIYEQYF. CDR3 DNA sequence: TGTGCTAGTGGTTTGGGACTAGCGGGAGGGATCTACGAGCAGTACTTC.

The CDR3 sequence: CASTPDRVRGYTF. DNA of the CDR3: TGTGCCAGCACCCCCGACAGGGTGAGAGGCTACACCTTC. The chain has TRBV5-4 and TRBJ1-2, with 7 positions matching TRBD1. The CDR3 covers 13 residues. The V gene's germline CDR1 is SGHNT and CDR2 YYREEE (reference sequence). Unmatched junction bases numbered 10, after V lost 6 bases and J lost 8 bases.

The rearrangement uses TRBV2 and TRBJ2-5, with D uncertain. Trimming cost V 6 bases and J 3 bases, with 11 bases left between them. The CDR3 has 13 residues. Germline V gene lookup returns CDR1 SNHLY and CDR2 FYNNEI. The CDR3 is CASRGDGKETQYF. CDR3 DNA sequence: TGTGCCAGCAGGGGCGATGGAAAAGAGACCCAGTACTTC.

The chain couples TRBV10-3 to TRBJ2-7, with 9 bases aligning to TRBD1. Germline V CDR1 and CDR2: ENHRY, SYGVKD. This CDR3 region has 14 residues. V was pared by 5 bases and J by 7 bases, with 9 bases of the junction left unmatched. The CDR3 DNA is TGTGCCATCAGTATTAGACAGGGGGTGGGAGAGCAGTACTTC. It codes for CAISIRQGVGEQYF.

The V gene is TRBV7-9, the J gene TRBJ2-5, with TRBD1 as a possible D gene (5 bases). There are 17 residues in the CDR3. Trimming shortened V by 1 base and J by 7 bases, and 22 bases separated the two germline ends. The germline gives CDR1 SEHNR, CDR2 FQNEAQ (reference sequence). CDR3 residues: CASSLGTSWPRRGTQYF. The CDR3 DNA is TGTGCCAGCAGCTTAGGAACTTCGTGGCCAAGAAGGGGGACCCAGTACTTC.

V gene TRBV10-2 combines with J gene TRBJ1-3; TRBD1 is a possible D gene (6 bases). CDR3 size: 14 residues. The V end was cut by 3 bases, the J end by 3 bases, with 9 bases between. In germline, CDR1 is WSHSY, CDR2 SAAADI. The CDR3 here is CASSEQGGGNTIYF. As DNA, the CDR3 is TGCGCCAGCAGTGAACAGGGAGGTGGAAACACCATATATTTT.

This clone appeared a few times. V and J are TRBV7-9 and TRBJ1-1; 7 positions match TRBD1. Unmatched junction bases numbered 3, after V lost 4 bases and J lost 4 bases. The CDR3 contains 13 residues. Germline V lookup: CDR1 SEHNR, CDR2 FQNEAQ (reference sequence). CDR3 bases: TGTGCCAGCAGCTGGGGACAGAGCACTGAAGCTTTCTTT. It encodes CASSWGQSTEAFF. The variable domain in full, completed from reference TRBV7-9 and TRBJ1-1, reads DTGVSQNPRHKITKRGQNVTFRCDPISEHNRLYWYRQTLGQGPEFLTYFQNEAQLEKSRLLSDRFSAERPKGSFSTLEIQRTEQGDSAMYLCASSWGQSTEAFFGQGTRLTVV.

The V and J genes are TRBV5-1 and TRBJ2-3; 7 nucleotides align to TRBD2. Germline V CDR1 and CDR2: SGHRS, YFSETQ. Losses at the gene ends were 4 bases for V and 0 bases for J; bases not matched to a gene: 5. This CDR3 contains 15 residues. The CDR3 is CASSRGEGSTDTQYF. The CDR3 DNA reads TGCGCCAGCAGCCGGGGGGAGGGTAGCACAGATACGCAGTATTTT.

The chain uses TRBV6-5 and TRBJ2-7; 9 bases align to TRBD2. Germline CDR1 is MNHEY and CDR2 is SVGAGI. The V segment lost 4 bases and the J segment 5 bases; nucleotides outside the gene matches: 6. This CDR3 spans 14 amino acids. CDR3 DNA: TGTGCCAGCAGTTCGGCTAGCGGGAAACACGAGCAGTACTTC. This translates into CASSSASGKHEQYF.

The chain is built from TRBV18 and TRBJ1-5; D gene uncertain. CDR3 length: 13 amino acids. V was cut by 4 bases and J by 4 bases, with 8 bases left in between. Looked up from germline, CDR1 is KGHSH and CDR2 is LQKENI. CDR3 region: CASSLGSNQPQHF. The CDR3, as DNA: TGTGCCAGCTCACTGGGGTCAAATCAGCCCCAGCATTTT. The full variable domain, its missing parts supplied by reference TRBV18 and TRBJ1-5, is NAGVMQNPRHLVRRRGQEARLRCSPMKGHSHVYWYRQLPEEGLKFMVYLQKENIIDESGMPKERFSAEFPKEGPSILRIQQVVRGDSAAYFCASSLGSNQPQHFGDGTRLSIL.

The chain joins TRBV14 to TRBJ2-5; possibly TRBD1 for D (6 bases). The germline V and J ends were trimmed by 6 bases and 0 bases, with 8 bases remaining between them. CDR1 is SGHDN, CDR2 FVKESK, per germline. There are 13 residues in the CDR3. In nucleotides, the CDR3 is TGTGCCAGCAGACACAGGGACCAAGAGACCCAGTACTTC. It encodes CASRHRDQETQYF.

V is TRBV10-3 and J is TRBJ1-2, with D maybe TRBD1 (6 bases). CDR1 ENHRY and CDR2 SYGVKD come from the germline V gene. This CDR3 contains 14 residues. The germline V and J ends were trimmed by 0 bases and 3 bases, with 8 bases remaining between them. CDR3 nucleotide sequence: TGTGCCATCAGTGAGTCGGGGGCGGACTATGGCTACACCTTC. Its translation: CAISESGADYGYTF.

The chain has TRBV15 and TRBJ1-3; no clear D. This CDR3 is 13 amino acids long. Germline CDR1 and CDR2: LNHNV and YYDKDF (reference sequence). V shed 0 bases and J shed 4 bases, with 4 bases lying between them. CDR3 in DNA: TGTGCCACCAGCAGAGATGGGGGAAACACCATATATTTT. As protein: CATSRDGGNTIYF. The entire variable domain, with the rest obtained from reference TRBV15 and TRBJ1-3, is as follows: DAMVIQNPRYQVTQFGKPVTLSCSQTLNHNVMYWYQQKSSQAPKLLFHYYDKDFNNEADTPDNFQSRRPNTSFCFLDIRSPGLGDTAMYLCATSRDGGNTIYFGEGSWLTVV.

J is TRBJ2-3 and V is TRBV10-3; D is perhaps TRBD2 (5 bases). Germline values: CDR1 ENHRY, CDR2 SYGVKD. This CDR3 is 13 amino acids long. Deletions cut 6 bases from V and 2 bases from J, with 9 bases between. The CDR3 region has the DNA TGTGCCATCAGCCGACTATCCACAGATACGCAGTATTTT. It specifies CAISRLSTDTQYF.

The CDR3 DNA is TGTGCCAGCAGTTGGGGGGGGCCTGGAAACACCATATATTTT. Its protein product is CASSWGGPGNTIYF. This chain links TRBV6-6 with TRBJ1-3, with D possibly being TRBD1 (6 bases). Germline assignment: CDR1 MNHNY and CDR2 SVGAGI (reference sequence). The CDR3 totals 14 residues. Trimming shortened V by 4 bases and J by 2 bases, and 9 bases separated the two germline ends.

This rearrangement joins TRBV23-1 to TRBJ2-3; TRBD2 matches at 12 bases. TRBV23-1 falls under the ORF class, with uncertain function. CDR3 length: 19 amino acids. Trimming at V came to 8 bases and at J to 8 bases, leaving 23 bases not matched to a gene. In DNA form, the CDR3 reads TGCGCCAGCCGAATACCGGGACTAGCGGGCCCATGCCTACGGGCTACGCAGTATTTT. It translates to CASRIPGLAGPCLRATQYF.

The chain is built from TRBV9 and TRBJ2-5; D call uncertain. The V gene's germline CDR1 is SGDLS and CDR2 YYNGEE. The length of the CDR3 is 13 residues. The V gene lost 0 bases and the J gene lost 7 bases, with 10 bases spanning the gap. CDR3 protein: CASSVENKATQYF. The CDR3 DNA reads as TGTGCCAGCAGCGTAGAGAACAAGGCGACCCAGTACTTC.